This T cell receptor (beta chain) comes out of a study of shared clonotypes between healthy human individuals. On this clone itself: Its specificity is not known.

Clones were sequenced by immunoSEQ multiplex PCR, and TCRdb holds only the in-frame ones, with some missing. The sample has around 1.4 million clones; approximately 98.5% are singletons. The V gene's germline CDR1 is WSHSY and CDR2 SAAADI. Losses at the gene ends were 11 bases for V and 6 bases for J; bases not matched to a gene: 13. The CDR3 is made up of 16 amino acids. Into CD45RA+ naive and CD45RA-negative memory subsets, the CD4+ cells were split. Study-level points and caveats: Clonotype sharing across donors was expected to vary with sequencing depth. Owing to a small donor count, the genetic and exposure-history diversity represented was limited. Clonotypes which were not shared had lower generation probabilities than clonotypes that all four donors shared.

The J gene is TRBJ2-7, the V gene TRBV10-2; 16 nucleotides align to TRBD2. The receptor was derived from a man aged 25-45 years in good health. What was sequenced was naive CD4+ T cells sorted from blood. Subset indicated: CD45RA+ positively selected. The CDR3 is CALGLAGGPGYIEQYF. The CDR3 DNA reads as TGCGCCCTGGGACTAGCGGGAGGGCCGGGATACATCGAGCAGTACTTC.